This record concerns one TCR beta chain sequence. Its antigen is not identified. The CDR3 has 15 residues. Germline values: CDR1 LGHNA, CDR2 YNFKEQ. V lost 1 base and J lost 7, with 13 bases in between. The source of the sample is a study of cytomegalovirus exposure and HLA in healthy donors. For the study at large: For the 300 to 450 genotyped donors, roughly 81% fell within the Caucasian-associated ancestry cluster. Study results and limitations: Immune exposure information comprised only CMV serostatus.

The PCR made use of 60 Vbeta and 13 Jbeta primers. Using immunoSEQ multiplex PCR, the repertoire was profiled, and TCRdb retains in-frame clones only, with some absent. The data contain 150,000 to 200,000 clones, more than 75% of them singletons. The clonotype was recovered from a male donor in good health and CMV-seronegative. Sample: PBMCs. The chain is built from TRBV4-2 and TRBJ1-4; D remains unclear. Written as DNA, the CDR3 is TGTGCCAGCAGCCAAGTGGAGTCGGGTGGTGAAAAACTGTTTTTT. Translating gives CASSQVESGGEKLFF.